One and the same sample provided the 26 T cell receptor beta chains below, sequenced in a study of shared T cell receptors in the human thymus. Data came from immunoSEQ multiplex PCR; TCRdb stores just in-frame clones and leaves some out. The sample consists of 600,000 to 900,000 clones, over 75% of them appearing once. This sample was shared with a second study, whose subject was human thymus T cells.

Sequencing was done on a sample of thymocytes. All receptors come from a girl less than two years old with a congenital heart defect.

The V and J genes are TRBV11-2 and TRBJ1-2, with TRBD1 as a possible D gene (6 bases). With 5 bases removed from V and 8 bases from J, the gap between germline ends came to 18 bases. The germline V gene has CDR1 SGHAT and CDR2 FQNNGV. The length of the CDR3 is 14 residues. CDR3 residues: CASSNRGTLWGYTF. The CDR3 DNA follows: TGTGCCAGCAGCAATCGAGGGACATTATGGGGCTACACCTTC.

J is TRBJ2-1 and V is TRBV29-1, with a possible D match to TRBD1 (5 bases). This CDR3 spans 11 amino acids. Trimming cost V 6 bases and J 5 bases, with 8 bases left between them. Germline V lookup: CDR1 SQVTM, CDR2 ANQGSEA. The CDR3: CSVGVHNEQFF. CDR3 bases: TGCAGCGTAGGGGTCCACAATGAGCAGTTCTTC.

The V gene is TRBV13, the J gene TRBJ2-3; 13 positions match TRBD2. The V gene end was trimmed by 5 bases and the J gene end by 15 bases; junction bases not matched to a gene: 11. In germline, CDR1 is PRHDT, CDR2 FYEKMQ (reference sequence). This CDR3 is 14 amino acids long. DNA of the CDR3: TGTGCCAGCAGCGCCGGCACTAGCGGGGGGGCGCTTTATTTT. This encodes CASSAGTSGGALYF.

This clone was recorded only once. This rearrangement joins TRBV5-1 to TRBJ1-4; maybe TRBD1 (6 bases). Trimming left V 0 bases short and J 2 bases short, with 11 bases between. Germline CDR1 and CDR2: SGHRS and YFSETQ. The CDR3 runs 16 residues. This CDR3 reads CASSLDRASTNEKLFF. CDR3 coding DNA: TGCGCCAGCAGCTTGGACAGGGCCTCTACTAATGAAAAACTGTTTTTT.

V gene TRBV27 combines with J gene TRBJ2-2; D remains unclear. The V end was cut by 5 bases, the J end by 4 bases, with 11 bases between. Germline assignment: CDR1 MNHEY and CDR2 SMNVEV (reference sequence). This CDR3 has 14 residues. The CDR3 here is CASSVVNSTGELFF. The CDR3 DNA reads TGTGCCAGCAGTGTCGTCAACTCCACCGGGGAGCTGTTTTTT.

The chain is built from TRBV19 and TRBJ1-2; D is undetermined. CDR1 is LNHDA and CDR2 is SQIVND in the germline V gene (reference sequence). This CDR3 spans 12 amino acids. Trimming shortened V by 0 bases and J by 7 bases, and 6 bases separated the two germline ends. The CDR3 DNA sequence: TGTGCCAGTAGTATAGATGGGAGTGGCTACACCTTC. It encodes CASSIDGSGYTF.

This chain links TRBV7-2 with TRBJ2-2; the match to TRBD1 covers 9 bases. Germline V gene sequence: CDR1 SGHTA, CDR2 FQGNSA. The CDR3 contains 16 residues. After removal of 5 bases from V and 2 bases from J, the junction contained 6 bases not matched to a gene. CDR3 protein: CASSPRDRENTGELFF. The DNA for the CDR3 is TGTGCCAGCAGCCCCCGGGACAGGGAAAACACCGGGGAGCTGTTTTTT.

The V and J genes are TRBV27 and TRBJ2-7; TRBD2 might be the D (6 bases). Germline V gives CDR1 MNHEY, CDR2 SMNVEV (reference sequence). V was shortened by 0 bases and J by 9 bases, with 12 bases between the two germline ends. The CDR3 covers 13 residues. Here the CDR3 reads CASSLSVGGRQYF. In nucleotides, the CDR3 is TGTGCCAGCAGTTTATCCGTGGGAGGACGGCAGTACTTC.

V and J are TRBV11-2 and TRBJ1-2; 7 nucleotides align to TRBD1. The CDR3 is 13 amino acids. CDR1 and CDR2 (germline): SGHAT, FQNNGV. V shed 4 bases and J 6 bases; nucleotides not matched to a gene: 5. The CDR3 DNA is TGTGCCAGCAGCTGGGGACAGCTAGATGGCTACACCTTC. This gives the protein CASSWGQLDGYTF.

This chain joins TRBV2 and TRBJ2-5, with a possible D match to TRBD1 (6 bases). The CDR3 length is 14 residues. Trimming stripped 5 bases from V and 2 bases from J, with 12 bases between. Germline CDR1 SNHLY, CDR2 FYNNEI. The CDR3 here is CASSRTDLQETQYF. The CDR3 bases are TGTGCCAGCAGTAGGACAGACCTACAAGAGACCCAGTACTTC. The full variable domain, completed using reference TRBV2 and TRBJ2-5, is EPEVTQTPSHQVTQMGQEVILRCVPISNHLYFYWYRQILGQKVEFLVSFYNNEISEKSEIFDDQFSVERPDGSNFTLKIRSTKLEDSAMYFCASSRTDLQETQYFGPGTRLLVL.

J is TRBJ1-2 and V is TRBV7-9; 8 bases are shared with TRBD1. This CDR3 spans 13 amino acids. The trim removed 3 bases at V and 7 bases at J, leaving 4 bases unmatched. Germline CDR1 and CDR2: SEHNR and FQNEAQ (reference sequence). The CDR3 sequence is CASSFRDRRGYTF. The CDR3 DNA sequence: TGTGCCAGCAGCTTCCGGGACAGGCGTGGCTACACCTTC.

The CDR3 DNA is TGTGCCAGCAGCTTAGGGGCAGGGGGCGCCTATAGCAATCAGCCCCAGCATTTT. It translates to CASSLGAGGAYSNQPQHF. This chain uses TRBV7-2 with TRBJ1-5, with TRBD1 identical over 8 bases. The ends lost 1 base at V and 0 bases at J; junction bases unmatched: 8. Germline CDR1 reads SGHTA; CDR2 reads FQGNSA. This CDR3 spans 18 amino acids.

The CDR3 DNA follows: TGTGCCAGCAGTCCAGCCCGGGACAGGGTTGGGGAGAATGAGCAGTTCTTC. The encoded protein is CASSPARDRVGENEQFF. The rearrangement uses TRBV27 and TRBJ2-1; 9 bases fit TRBD1. Trimming removed 5 bases from V and 7 bases from J; junction bases left unmatched: 15. Germline V gives CDR1 MNHEY, CDR2 SMNVEV (reference sequence). This CDR3 is 17 amino acids long.

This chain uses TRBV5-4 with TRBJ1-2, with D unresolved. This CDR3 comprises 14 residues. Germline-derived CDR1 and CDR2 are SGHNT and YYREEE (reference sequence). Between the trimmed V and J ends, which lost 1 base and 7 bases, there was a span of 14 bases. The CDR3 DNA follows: TGTGCCAGCAGCTTGAGGTTTCGATGGGCTGGCTACACCTTC. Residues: CASSLRFRWAGYTF.

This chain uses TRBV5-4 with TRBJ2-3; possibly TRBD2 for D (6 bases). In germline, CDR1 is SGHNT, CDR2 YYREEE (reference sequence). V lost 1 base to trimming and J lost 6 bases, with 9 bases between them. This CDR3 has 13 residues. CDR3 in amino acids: CASSLTSSDTQYF. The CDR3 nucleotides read TGTGCCAGCAGCTTGACTAGCTCTGATACGCAGTATTTT.

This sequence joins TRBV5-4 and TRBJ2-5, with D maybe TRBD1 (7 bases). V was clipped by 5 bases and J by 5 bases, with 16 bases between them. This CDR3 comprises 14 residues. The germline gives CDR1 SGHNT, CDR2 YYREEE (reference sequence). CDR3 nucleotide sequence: TGTGCCAGCAGGCCCGACAGGGCGGGGGAGACCCAGTACTTC. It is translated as CASRPDRAGETQYF.

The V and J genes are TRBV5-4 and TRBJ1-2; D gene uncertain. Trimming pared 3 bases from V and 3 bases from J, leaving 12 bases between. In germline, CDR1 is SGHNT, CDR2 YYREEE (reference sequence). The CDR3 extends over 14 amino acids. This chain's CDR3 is CASSSRELHYGYTF. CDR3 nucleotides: TGTGCCAGCAGCTCTAGGGAGTTACACTATGGCTACACCTTC.

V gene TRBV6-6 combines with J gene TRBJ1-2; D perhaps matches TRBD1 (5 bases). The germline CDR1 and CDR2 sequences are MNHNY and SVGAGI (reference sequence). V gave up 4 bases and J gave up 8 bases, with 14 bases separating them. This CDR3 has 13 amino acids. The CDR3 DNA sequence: TGTGCCAGCAGTTGGGGGGGATCCTGGGGCTACACCTTC. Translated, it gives CASSWGGSWGYTF.

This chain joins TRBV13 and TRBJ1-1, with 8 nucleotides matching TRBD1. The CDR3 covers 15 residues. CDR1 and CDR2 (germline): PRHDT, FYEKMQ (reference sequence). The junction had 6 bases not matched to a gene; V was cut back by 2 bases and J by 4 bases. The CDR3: CASSLYDRGFTEAFF. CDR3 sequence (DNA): TGTGCCAGCAGCTTATACGACAGGGGTTTCACTGAAGCTTTCTTT.

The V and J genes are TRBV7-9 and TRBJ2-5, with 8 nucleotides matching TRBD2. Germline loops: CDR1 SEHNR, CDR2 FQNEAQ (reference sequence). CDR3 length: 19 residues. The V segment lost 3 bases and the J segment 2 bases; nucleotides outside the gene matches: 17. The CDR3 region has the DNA TGTGCCAGCAGCTTTCTCGAACAATGGCGGGGGGCCGTACAAGAGACCCAGTACTTC. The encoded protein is CASSFLEQWRGAVQETQYF. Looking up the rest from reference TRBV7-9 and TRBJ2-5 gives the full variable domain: DTGVSQNPRHKITKRGQNVTFRCDPISEHNRLYWYRQTLGQGPEFLTYFQNEAQLEKSRLLSDRFSAERPKGSFSTLEIQRTEQGDSAMYLCASSFLEQWRGAVQETQYFGPGTRLLVL.

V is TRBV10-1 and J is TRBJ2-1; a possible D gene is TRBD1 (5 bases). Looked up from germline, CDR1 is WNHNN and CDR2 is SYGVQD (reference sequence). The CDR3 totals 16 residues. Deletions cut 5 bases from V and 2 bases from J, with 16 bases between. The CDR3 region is CASSLDKVEPYNEQFF. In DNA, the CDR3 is TGCGCCAGCAGTTTGGACAAGGTAGAGCCCTACAATGAGCAGTTCTTC.

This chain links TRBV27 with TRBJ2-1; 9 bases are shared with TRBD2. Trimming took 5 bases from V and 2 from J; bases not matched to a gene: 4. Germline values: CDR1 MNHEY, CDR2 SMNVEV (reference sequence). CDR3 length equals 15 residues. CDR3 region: CASSPLAGTYNEQFF. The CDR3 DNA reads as TGTGCCAGCAGTCCTCTAGCGGGGACCTACAATGAGCAGTTCTTC.

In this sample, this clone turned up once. CDR3 sequence: CASSQDGGQGALLNYGYTF. DNA of the CDR3: TGCGCCAGCAGCCAAGATGGAGGACAGGGGGCCCTCCTTAACTATGGCTACACCTTC. V and J are TRBV4-3 and TRBJ1-2; TRBD1 matches at 11 bases. Trimming removed 0 bases from V and 1 base from J; junction bases left unmatched: 10. The CDR3 has 19 amino acids. Germline loops: CDR1 LGHNA, CDR2 YSLEER.

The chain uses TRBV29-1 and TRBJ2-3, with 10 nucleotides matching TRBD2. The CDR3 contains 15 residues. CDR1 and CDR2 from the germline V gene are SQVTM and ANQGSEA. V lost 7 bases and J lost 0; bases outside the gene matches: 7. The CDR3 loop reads CSAIRTSGSTDTQYF. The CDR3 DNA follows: TGCAGCGCTATTCGGACTAGCGGAAGCACAGATACGCAGTATTTT.

The CDR3: CASSQGNRAPPPLGNTIYF. CDR3 DNA: TGCGCCAGCAGCCAAGGGAACAGGGCCCCGCCCCCTCTTGGAAACACCATATATTTT. V gene TRBV4-1 combines with J gene TRBJ1-3; possibly TRBD1 for D (6 bases). Germline loops: CDR1 MGHRA, CDR2 YSYEKL. This CDR3 has 19 residues. The V gene lost 1 base and the J gene lost 3 bases, with 22 bases spanning the gap.

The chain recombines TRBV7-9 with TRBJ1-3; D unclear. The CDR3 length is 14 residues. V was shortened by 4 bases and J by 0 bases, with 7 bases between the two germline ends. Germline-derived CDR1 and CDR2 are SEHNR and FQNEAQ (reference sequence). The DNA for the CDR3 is TGTGCCAGCAGCTCAGCTAACTCTGGAAACACCATATATTTT. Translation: CASSSANSGNTIYF. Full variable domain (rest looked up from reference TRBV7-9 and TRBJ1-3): DTGVSQNPRHKITKRGQNVTFRCDPISEHNRLYWYRQTLGQGPEFLTYFQNEAQLEKSRLLSDRFSAERPKGSFSTLEIQRTEQGDSAMYLCASSSANSGNTIYFGEGSWLTVV.